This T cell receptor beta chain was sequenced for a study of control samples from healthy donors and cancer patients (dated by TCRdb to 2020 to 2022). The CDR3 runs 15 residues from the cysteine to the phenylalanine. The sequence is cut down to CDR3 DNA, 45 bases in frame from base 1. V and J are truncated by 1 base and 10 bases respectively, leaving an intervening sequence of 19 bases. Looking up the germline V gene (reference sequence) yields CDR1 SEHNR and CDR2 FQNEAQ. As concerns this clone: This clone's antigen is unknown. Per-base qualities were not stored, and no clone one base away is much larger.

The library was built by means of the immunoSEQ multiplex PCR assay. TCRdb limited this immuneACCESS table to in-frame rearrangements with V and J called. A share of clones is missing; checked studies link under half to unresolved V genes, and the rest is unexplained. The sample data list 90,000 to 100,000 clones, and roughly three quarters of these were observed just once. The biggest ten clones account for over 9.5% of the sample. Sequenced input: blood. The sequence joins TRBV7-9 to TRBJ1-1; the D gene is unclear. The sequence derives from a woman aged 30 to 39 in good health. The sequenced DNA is TGTGCCAGCAGCTTAGGAATGGGCCCAACCCGGGGAGCTTTCTTT. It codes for CASSLGMGPTRGAFF.